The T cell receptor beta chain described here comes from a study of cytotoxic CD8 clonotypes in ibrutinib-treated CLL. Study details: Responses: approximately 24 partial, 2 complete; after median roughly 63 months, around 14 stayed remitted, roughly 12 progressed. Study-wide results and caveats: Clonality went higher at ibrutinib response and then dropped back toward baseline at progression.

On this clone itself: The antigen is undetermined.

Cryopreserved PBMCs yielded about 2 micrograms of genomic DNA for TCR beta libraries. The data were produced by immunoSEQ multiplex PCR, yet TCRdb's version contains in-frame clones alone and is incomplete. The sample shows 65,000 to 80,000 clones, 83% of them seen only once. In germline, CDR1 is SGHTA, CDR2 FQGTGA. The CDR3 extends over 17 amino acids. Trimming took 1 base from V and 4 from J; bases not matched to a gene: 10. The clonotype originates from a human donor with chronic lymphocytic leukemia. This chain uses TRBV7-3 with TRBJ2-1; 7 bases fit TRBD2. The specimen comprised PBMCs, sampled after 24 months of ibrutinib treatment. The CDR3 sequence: CASSLRVAGVGYNEQFF. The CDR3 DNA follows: TGTGCCAGCAGCTTAAGGGTTGCGGGAGTTGGTTACAATGAGCAGTTCTTC.